These 31 T cell receptor beta chains were all obtained from the same sample, sequenced in a study of blood T cell repertoires in COVID-19 (dated by TCRdb to 2018 to 2020). Library method: the immunoSEQ multiplex PCR assay. Not all clones reach the TCRdb copy of this immuneACCESS table, which keeps in-frame sequences only. Checked studies attribute under half of the gap to unresolved V genes and leave the rest unexplained. The sample table shows 70,000 to 85,000 clones, and about 92% are seen once. Of the sample, roughly a tenth falls within the top ten clones. The sample comprised peripheral blood. Receptors were obtained from a human donor in a cohort sampled during active COVID-19.

The chain joins TRBV6-5 to TRBJ2-2, with TRBD1 matching 8 bases. The junction had 7 bases not matched to a gene; V was cut back by 0 bases and J by 7 bases. Germline V gene lookup returns CDR1 MNHEY and CDR2 SVGAGI. This CDR3 is built from 16 residues. In DNA, the CDR3 is TGTGCCAGCAGTTACTCCCAGGGGGCGATCGGCGGGGAGCTGTTTTTT. It yields the protein CASSYSQGAIGGELFF.

The chain combines TRBV11-2 with TRBJ2-1, with 14 bases identical to TRBD2. The CDR3 covers 15 residues. The V and J ends lost 7 bases and 10 bases, in that order; junction bases with no gene match: 9. Germline CDR1 reads SGHAT; CDR2 reads FQNNGV. Written as DNA, the CDR3 is TGTGCCAGCATACCGGGACTAGCGGGAGTGTCGGAGCAGTTCTTC. Translation gives CASIPGLAGVSEQFF.

This clone appeared once. This chain uses TRBV5-1 with TRBJ2-5; maybe TRBD2 (5 bases). The V gene's germline CDR1 is SGHRS and CDR2 YFSETQ. Deletions cut 3 bases from V and 4 bases from J, with 16 bases between. This CDR3 comprises 15 residues. CDR3 in amino acids: CASSWASSEGETQYF. The CDR3 coding sequence is TGCGCCAGCAGCTGGGCTAGCTCCGAAGGAGAGACCCAGTACTTC.

This chain uses TRBV6-5 with TRBJ2-1, with D tentatively TRBD1 (5 bases). The germline V gene encodes CDR1 MNHEY and CDR2 SVGAGI. The CDR3 has 14 amino acids. V shed 5 bases and J shed 0 bases, with 8 bases lying between them. CDR3 region: CASSRTPSYNEQFF. The CDR3 nucleotides read TGTGCCAGCAGTCGGACACCCTCCTACAATGAGCAGTTCTTC.

In this sample, this clone turned up a few times. The same CDR3 arises from other DNA sequences in this sample as well. V and J are TRBV27 and TRBJ2-1; the match to TRBD2 covers 8 bases. The germline CDR1 and CDR2 sequences are MNHEY and SMNVEV (reference sequence). V lost 2 bases and J lost 6; bases outside the gene matches: 6. The CDR3 runs 15 residues. The CDR3 protein is CASSLLAGGGNEQFF. CDR3 coding DNA: TGTGCCAGCAGTTTACTGGCGGGAGGAGGCAATGAGCAGTTCTTC.

The chain recombines TRBV19 with TRBJ2-4, with 8 bases lining up with TRBD2. This CDR3 has 17 residues. The trim removed 3 bases at V and 0 bases at J, leaving 7 bases unmatched. Germline V gene sequence: CDR1 LNHDA, CDR2 SQIVND (reference sequence). CDR3 bases: TGTGCCAGTAGTATGCCCCGGGGGGGACTAGCCAAAAACATTCAGTACTTC. Residues: CASSMPRGGLAKNIQYF.

The rearrangement joins TRBV11-2 to TRBJ1-1; 8 bases are a match to TRBD1. V gave up 10 bases and J gave up 6 bases; unmatched junction bases: 10. Looked up from germline, CDR1 is SGHAT and CDR2 is FQNNGV. CDR3 length: 13 amino acids. As DNA, the CDR3 is TGTGCCACCGCGACAGGGGTCGTCGCTGAAGCTTTCTTT. Residues: CATATGVVAEAFF.

This clone was detected a few times. This chain connects TRBV30 to TRBJ1-5; 10 nucleotides agree with TRBD1. The CDR3 has 15 amino acids. V dropped 5 bases and J dropped 1; count of bases not matched to a gene: 5. The V gene's germline CDR1 is GTSNPN and CDR2 SVGIG (reference sequence). CDR3 loop: CAWRQGASSNQPQHF. CDR3 nucleotide sequence: TGTGCCTGGCGACAGGGGGCTTCGAGCAATCAGCCCCAGCATTTT.

The genes are TRBV29-1 and TRBJ2-2; D is perhaps TRBD1 (5 bases). Per germline, CDR1 SQVTM and CDR2 ANQGSEA. Trimming removed 7 bases from V and 6 bases from J, with 30 bases in between. The CDR3 consists of 18 residues. The CDR3 sequence is CSAAKGLSKGVGAGELFF. Here the CDR3 DNA reads TGCAGCGCTGCAAAGGGGCTTTCTAAAGGCGTAGGCGCCGGGGAGCTGTTTTTT.

The rearrangement uses TRBV6-6 and TRBJ2-2, with a possible D match to TRBD1 (6 bases). This CDR3 contains 13 residues. Germline CDR1 and CDR2: MNHNY and SVGAGI (reference sequence). V shed 5 bases and J shed 4 bases, with 8 bases lying between them. CDR3 coding DNA: TGTGCCAGCAGTAGGACAGCCACCGGGGAGCTGTTTTTT. Translation: CASSRTATGELFF.

The table lists this clone with a count of one. The sample carries other DNA sequences with the same CDR3. This rearrangement joins TRBV19 to TRBJ2-1, with 10 bases lining up with TRBD2. The CDR3 runs 15 residues. V lost 1 base, J lost 3 bases, and 0 bases stayed unmatched. CDR1 and CDR2 (germline): LNHDA, SQIVND (reference sequence). CDR3 region: CASSIGTSGYNEQFF. The CDR3 DNA is TGTGCCAGTAGTATAGGGACTAGCGGCTACAATGAGCAGTTCTTC.

The chain combines TRBV19 with TRBJ1-2; 9 nucleotides line up with TRBD1. The V segment lost 5 bases and the J segment 2 bases; nucleotides outside the gene matches: 9. CDR1 LNHDA and CDR2 SQIVND come from the germline V gene (reference sequence). The CDR3 contains 16 residues. The CDR3 bases are TGTGCCAGTAGTGCTGGACAGGGGAAAGTCAACTATGGCTACACCTTC. Amino acid sequence: CASSAGQGKVNYGYTF.

This chain joins TRBV2 and TRBJ2-5; 9 bases are shared with TRBD2. The J segment lost 5 bases and the V segment lost 3 bases, leaving 10 bases of the junction unmatched. CDR3 length equals 16 residues. Germline assignment: CDR1 SNHLY and CDR2 FYNNEI. CDR3 amino acids: CASSEREGGAWETQYF. DNA of the CDR3: TGTGCCAGCAGTGAGCGGGAGGGGGGCGCCTGGGAGACCCAGTACTTC.

This clone was detected only a few times. This sequence joins TRBV7-8 and TRBJ2-7; TRBD1 agrees at 7 bases. Germline V gene data show CDR1 as SGHVS and CDR2 as FQNEAQ. Trimming removed 3 bases from V and 4 bases from J; junction bases left unmatched: 6. The CDR3 runs 14 residues. The CDR3 DNA follows: TGTGCCAGCAGCTTCTCGGGACAGCTATACGAGCAGTACTTC. Its protein is CASSFSGQLYEQYF.

This clone was seen once. This chain connects TRBV24-1 to TRBJ1-2; 11 bases agree with TRBD1. Germline assignment: CDR1 KGHDR and CDR2 SFDVKD. CDR3 length: 14 amino acids. Unmatched junction bases numbered 6, after V lost 6 bases and J lost 7 bases. The CDR3 loop is CATSPRTGGFGYTF. The CDR3 coding sequence is TGTGCCACCAGTCCCAGGACAGGGGGCTTTGGCTACACCTTC.

This clone was detected a few times. The rearrangement links TRBV6-5 to TRBJ1-4; TRBD1 matches at 7 bases. CDR3 size: 13 residues. Germline V CDR1 and CDR2: MNHEY, SVGAGI. Trimming removed 10 bases from V and 7 bases from J; junction bases left unmatched: 9. For the CDR3, the DNA is TGTGCCACAAAATCAGGGGGAGGTGAAAAACTGTTTTTT. The encoded protein is CATKSGGGEKLFF.

The chain recombines TRBV10-3 with TRBJ1-2; TRBD1 matches 9 bases. This CDR3 region has 14 residues. The germline gives CDR1 ENHRY, CDR2 SYGVKD. V trimming: 3 bases; J trimming: 8 bases; junction bases outside the gene matches: 7. Here the CDR3 reads CAISDPGQGNGYTF. The CDR3 DNA follows: TGTGCCATCAGTGATCCGGGACAGGGAAACGGCTACACCTTC.

This clone has just a few counts. The V gene is TRBV28, the J gene TRBJ2-7; TRBD1 matches 9 bases. Trimming removed 10 bases from V and 7 bases from J; junction bases left unmatched: 8. CDR3 length: 12 amino acids. Germline V gene lookup returns CDR1 MDHEN and CDR2 SYDVKM. The CDR3 region is CATLGQGLEQYF. CDR3 nucleotides: TGTGCCACCTTGGGACAGGGACTGGAGCAGTACTTC.

J is TRBJ2-2 and V is TRBV9, with a tentative D call TRBD1 (5 bases). CDR1 and CDR2 from the germline V gene are SGDLS and YYNGEE. The V and J ends lost 2 bases and 4 bases respectively, with 9 bases between them. The CDR3 has 14 amino acids. CDR3: CASSVDRITGELFF. The CDR3 DNA sequence: TGTGCCAGCAGCGTCGACAGAATCACCGGGGAGCTGTTTTTT.

The chain has TRBV28 and TRBJ1-5; TRBD1 might be the D (5 bases). Germline V gene lookup returns CDR1 MDHEN and CDR2 SYDVKM. This CDR3 is built from 16 residues. Trimming left V 3 bases short and J 0 bases short, with 12 bases between. The CDR3 is CASSFRAGYSNQPQHF. Here the CDR3 DNA reads TGTGCCAGCAGTTTTCGGGCAGGGTATAGCAATCAGCCCCAGCATTTT.

This clone appeared once. The chain joins TRBV7-9 to TRBJ2-1; TRBD2 matches 13 bases. CDR1 and CDR2 from the germline V gene are SEHNR and FQNEAQ (reference sequence). Trimming cost V 5 bases and J 6 bases; bases outside gene matches: 4. The CDR3 runs to 15 residues. CDR3 in amino acids: CASSPGLAGFNEQFF. The CDR3 DNA reads TGTGCCAGCAGCCCGGGACTAGCGGGATTCAATGAGCAGTTCTTC.

This sequence joins TRBV28 and TRBJ1-1; D is possibly TRBD1 (6 bases). From germline, CDR1 is MDHEN and CDR2 SYDVKM. This CDR3 comprises 15 residues. Deletions cut 3 bases from V and 0 bases from J, with 11 bases between. DNA for the CDR3: TGTGCCAGCAGTTTGACAGGCGACATGAACACTGAAGCTTTCTTT. Protein: CASSLTGDMNTEAFF.

V usage is TRBV2 and J usage is TRBJ2-1; D not resolved. V was shortened by 4 bases and J by 9 bases, with 16 bases between the two germline ends. Germline loops: CDR1 SNHLY, CDR2 FYNNEI. This CDR3 is 14 amino acids long. CDR3 DNA: TGTGCCAGCAGTGGACCCCCCGCGACGGGTGAGCAGTTCTTC. Translated, it gives CASSGPPATGEQFF.

This clone has just one count. The chain links TRBV28 to TRBJ1-5; possibly TRBD1 for D (5 bases). The CDR3 is 15 residues long. CDR1 is MDHEN and CDR2 is SYDVKM in the germline V gene. Trimming took off 4 bases at V and 7 bases at J, with 17 bases between the two ends. DNA for the CDR3: TGTGCCAGCAGTTCTAACGGGGGACTCGGACAGCCCCAGCATTTT. Protein product: CASSSNGGLGQPQHF.

V is TRBV9 and J is TRBJ1-3; the D gene is possibly TRBD1 (5 bases). V dropped 4 bases and J dropped 2 bases, with 10 bases sitting between them. Per the germline V gene, CDR1 is SGDLS and CDR2 is YYNGEE. The CDR3 runs to 14 residues. CDR3 DNA: TGTGCCAGCAGCCTAGGGGCTACTGGAAACACCATATATTTT. Translated, it gives CASSLGATGNTIYF.

The chain links TRBV6-2 or TRBV6-3 to TRBJ2-7; 13 bases fit TRBD2. Germline V gene data show CDR1 as MNHEY and CDR2 as SVGEGT. This CDR3 comprises 18 residues. V lost 2 bases, J lost 3 bases, and 10 bases stayed unmatched. As DNA, the CDR3 is TGTGCCAGCAGTTACCCGGACAGAGGACTAGCGGGGGTCTACGAGCAGTACTTC. Translating gives CASSYPDRGLAGVYEQYF.

The chain combines TRBV19 with TRBJ1-4, with D perhaps matching TRBD1 (5 bases). The germline V gene encodes CDR1 LNHDA and CDR2 SQIVND (reference sequence). The CDR3 sequence is 17 residues long. Between the trimmed V and J ends, which lost 3 bases and 0 bases, there was a span of 14 bases. The CDR3: CASSMGRMTATNEKLFF. The CDR3 DNA is TGTGCCAGTAGTATGGGGCGGATGACTGCAACTAATGAAAAACTGTTTTTT.

The chain joins TRBV2 to TRBJ1-1; a weak D match, TRBD1 (5 bases). The length of the CDR3 is 13 residues. V lost 8 bases and J lost 3, with 13 bases in between. Germline V gene data show CDR1 as SNHLY and CDR2 as FYNNEI. CDR3 DNA sequence: TGTGCCAGCTGCGGGGCGCGGCACACTGAAGCTTTCTTT. Protein: CASCGARHTEAFF.

This rearrangement joins TRBV7-2 to TRBJ2-3, with 11 bases fitting TRBD2. The V gene's germline CDR1 is SGHTA and CDR2 FQGNSA. J was trimmed by 5 bases and V by 3 bases; bases with no gene match: 7. This CDR3 has 16 amino acids. DNA of the CDR3: TGTGCCAGCAGCTTTCGGCTAGCGGGAGGACAAGATACGCAGTATTTT. Amino acid sequence: CASSFRLAGGQDTQYF.

The chain couples TRBV7-2 to TRBJ2-2; 9 nucleotides align to TRBD1. Germline values: CDR1 SGHTA, CDR2 FQGNSA. V gave up 2 bases and J gave up 6 bases; unmatched junction bases: 13. The CDR3 contains 18 residues. CDR3 sequence: CASSLRDRALSYAGELFF. For the CDR3, the DNA is TGTGCCAGCAGCTTAAGGGACAGGGCTCTCTCTTACGCCGGGGAGCTGTTTTTT.

The V gene is TRBV3-1 (or the pseudogene TRBV3-2), the J gene TRBJ2-1; D gene unclear. There are 12 residues in the CDR3. CDR1 is LGHDT, CDR2 YNNKEL, per germline (reference sequence). Between the trimmed V and J ends, which lost 2 bases and 12 bases, there was a span of 11 bases. The CDR3 DNA follows: TGTGCCAGCAGCCAATATGGCCTCTGGCAGTTCTTC. The encoded protein is CASSQYGLWQFF.